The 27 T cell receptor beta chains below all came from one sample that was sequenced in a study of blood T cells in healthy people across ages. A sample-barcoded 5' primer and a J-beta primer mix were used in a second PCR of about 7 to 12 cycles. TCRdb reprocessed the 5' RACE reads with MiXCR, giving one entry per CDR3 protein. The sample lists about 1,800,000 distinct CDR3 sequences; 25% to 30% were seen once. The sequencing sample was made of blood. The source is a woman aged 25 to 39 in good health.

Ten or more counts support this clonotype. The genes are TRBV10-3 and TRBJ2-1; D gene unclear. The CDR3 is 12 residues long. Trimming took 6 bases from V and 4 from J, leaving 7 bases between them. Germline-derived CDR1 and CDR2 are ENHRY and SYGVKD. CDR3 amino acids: CAIRDGYNEQFF. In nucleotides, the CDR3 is TGTGCCATCAGAGACGGGTACAATGAGCAGTTCTTC.

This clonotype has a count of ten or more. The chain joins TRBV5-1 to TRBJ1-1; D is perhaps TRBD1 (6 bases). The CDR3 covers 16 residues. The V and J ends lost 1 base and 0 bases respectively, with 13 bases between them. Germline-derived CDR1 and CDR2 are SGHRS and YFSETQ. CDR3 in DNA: TGCGCCAGCAGCTTGTGGACAGCGGATATGAACACTGAAGCTTTCTTT. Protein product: CASSLWTADMNTEAFF.

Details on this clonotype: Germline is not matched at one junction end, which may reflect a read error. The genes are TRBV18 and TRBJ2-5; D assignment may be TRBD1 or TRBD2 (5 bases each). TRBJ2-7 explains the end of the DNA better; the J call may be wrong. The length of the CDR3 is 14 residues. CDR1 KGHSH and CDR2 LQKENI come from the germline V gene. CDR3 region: CTSSPGTTVYEQYF. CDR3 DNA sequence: TGTACCAGCTCACCGGGGACGACGGTCTACGAGCAGTACTTC.

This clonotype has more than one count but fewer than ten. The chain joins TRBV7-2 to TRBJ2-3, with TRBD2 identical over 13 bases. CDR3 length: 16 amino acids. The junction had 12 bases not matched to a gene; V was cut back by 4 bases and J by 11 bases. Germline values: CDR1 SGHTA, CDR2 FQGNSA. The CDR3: CASSSQGTSGNYGQYF. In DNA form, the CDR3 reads TGTGCCAGCAGCTCCCAAGGGACTAGCGGGAATTATGGGCAGTATTTT.

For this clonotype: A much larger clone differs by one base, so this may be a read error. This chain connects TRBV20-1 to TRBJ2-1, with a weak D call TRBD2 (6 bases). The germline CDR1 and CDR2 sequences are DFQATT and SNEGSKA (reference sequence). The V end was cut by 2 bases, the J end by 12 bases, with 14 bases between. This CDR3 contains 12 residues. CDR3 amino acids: CSARPVADGQFF. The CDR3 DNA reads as TGCAGTGCTAGACCAGTAGCGGATGGGCAGTTCTTC.

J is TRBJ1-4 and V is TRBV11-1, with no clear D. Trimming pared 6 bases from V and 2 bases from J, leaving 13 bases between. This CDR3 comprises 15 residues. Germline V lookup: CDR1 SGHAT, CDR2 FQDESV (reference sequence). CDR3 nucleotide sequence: TGTGCCAGCAGAAGACGGGGAACGACTAATGAAAAACTGTTTTTT. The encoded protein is CASRRRGTTNEKLFF.

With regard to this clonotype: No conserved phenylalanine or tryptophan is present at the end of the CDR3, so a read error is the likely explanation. CDR3 nucleotide sequence: TGTGCCAGCAGCCAAGGGGAGGTCGCCACCTACGAGCAGTACTGC. Protein product: CASSQGEVATYEQYC. The chain carries TRBV3-1 and TRBJ2-1; the D gene is possibly TRBD2 (6 bases). The DNA end is a closer match to TRBJ2-7, so the J assignment may be wrong. This CDR3 has 15 residues. The germline gives CDR1 LGHDT, CDR2 YNNKEL (reference sequence).

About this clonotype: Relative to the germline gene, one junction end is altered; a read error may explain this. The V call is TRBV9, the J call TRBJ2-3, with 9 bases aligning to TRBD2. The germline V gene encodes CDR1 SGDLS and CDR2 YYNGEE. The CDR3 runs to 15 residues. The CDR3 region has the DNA TGTGCCGGCAGCGGGGGGCGTTACCTGGGGGATACGCAGTATTTT. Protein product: CAGSGGRYLGDTQYF.

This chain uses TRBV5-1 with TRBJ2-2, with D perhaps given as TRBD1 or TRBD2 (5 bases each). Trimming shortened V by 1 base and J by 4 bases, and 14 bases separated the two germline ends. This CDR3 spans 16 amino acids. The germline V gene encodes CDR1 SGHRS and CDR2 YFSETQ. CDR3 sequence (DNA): TGCGCCAGCAGCTTGAGAGACAGCGGTCGCACCGGGGAGCTGTTTTTT. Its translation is CASSLRDSGRTGELFF.

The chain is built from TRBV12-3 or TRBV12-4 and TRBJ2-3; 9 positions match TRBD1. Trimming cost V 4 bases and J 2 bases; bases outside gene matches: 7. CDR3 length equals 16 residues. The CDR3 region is CASSSTGTGHTDTQYF. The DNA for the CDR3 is TGTGCCAGCAGTTCGACCGGGACAGGGCACACAGATACGCAGTATTTT.

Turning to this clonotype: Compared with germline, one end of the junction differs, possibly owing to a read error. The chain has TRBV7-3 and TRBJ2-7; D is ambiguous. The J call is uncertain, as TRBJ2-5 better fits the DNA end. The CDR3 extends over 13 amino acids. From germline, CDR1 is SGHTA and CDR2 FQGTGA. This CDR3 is CASSLGPQGTQYF. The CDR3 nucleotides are TGTGCCAGCAGCCTCGGGCCCCAAGGGACCCAGTACTTC.

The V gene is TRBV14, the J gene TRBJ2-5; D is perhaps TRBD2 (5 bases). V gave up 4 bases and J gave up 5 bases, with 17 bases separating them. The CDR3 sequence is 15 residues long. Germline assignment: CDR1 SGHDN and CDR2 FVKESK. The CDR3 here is CASSRDRGSGETQYF. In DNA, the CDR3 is TGTGCCAGCAGCCGAGATCGGGGTTCGGGCGAGACCCAGTACTTC.

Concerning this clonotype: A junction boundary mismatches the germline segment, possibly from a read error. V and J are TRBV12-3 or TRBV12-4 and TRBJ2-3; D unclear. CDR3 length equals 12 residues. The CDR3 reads CASSLRADTRYF. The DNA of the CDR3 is TGTGCCAGCAGTTTAAGGGCAGATACGCGGTATTTT.

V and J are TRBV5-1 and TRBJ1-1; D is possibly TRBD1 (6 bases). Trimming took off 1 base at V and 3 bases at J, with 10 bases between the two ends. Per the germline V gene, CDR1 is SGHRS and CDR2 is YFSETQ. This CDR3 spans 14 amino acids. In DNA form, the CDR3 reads TGCGCCAGCAGCTTGCGCGAGGGGGACACTGAAGCTTTCTTT. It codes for CASSLREGDTEAFF.

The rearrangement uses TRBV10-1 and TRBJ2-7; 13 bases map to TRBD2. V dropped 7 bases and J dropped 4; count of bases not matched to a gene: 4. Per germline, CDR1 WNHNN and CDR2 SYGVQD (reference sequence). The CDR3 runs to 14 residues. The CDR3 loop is CASNRLAGGYEQYF. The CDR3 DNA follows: TGCGCCAGCAACCGACTAGCGGGGGGTTACGAGCAGTACTTC.

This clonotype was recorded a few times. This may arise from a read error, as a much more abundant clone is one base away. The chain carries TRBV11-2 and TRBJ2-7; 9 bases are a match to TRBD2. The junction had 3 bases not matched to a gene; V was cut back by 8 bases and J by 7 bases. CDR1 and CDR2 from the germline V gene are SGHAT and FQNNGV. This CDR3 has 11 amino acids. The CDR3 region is CASGTSNEQYF. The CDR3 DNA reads TGTGCCAGCGGGACTAGCAATGAGCAGTACTTC. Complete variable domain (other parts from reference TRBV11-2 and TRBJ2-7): EAGVAQSPRYKIIEKRQSVAFWCNPISGHATLYWYQQILGQGPKLLIQFQNNGVVDDSQLPKDRFSAERLKGVDSTLKIQPAKLEDSAVYLCASGTSNEQYFGPGTRLTVT.

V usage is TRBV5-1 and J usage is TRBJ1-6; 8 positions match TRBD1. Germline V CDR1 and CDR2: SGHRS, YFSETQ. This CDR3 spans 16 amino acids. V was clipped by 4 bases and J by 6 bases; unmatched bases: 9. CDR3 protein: CASSGTDRAGNSPLHF. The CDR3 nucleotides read TGCGCCAGCAGCGGCACGGACAGGGCGGGTAATTCACCCCTCCACTTT. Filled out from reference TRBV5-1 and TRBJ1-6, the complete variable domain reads KAGVTQTPRYLIKTRGQQVTLSCSPISGHRSVSWYQQTPGQGLQFLFEYFSETQRNKGNFPGRFSGRQFSNSRSEMNVSTLELGDSALYLCASSGTDRAGNSPLHFGNGTRLTVT.

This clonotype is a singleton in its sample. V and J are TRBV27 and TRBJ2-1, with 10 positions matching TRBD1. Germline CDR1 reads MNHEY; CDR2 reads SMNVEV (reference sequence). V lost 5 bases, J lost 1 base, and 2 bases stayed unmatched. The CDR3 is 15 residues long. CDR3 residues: CASSTGQGSYNEQFF. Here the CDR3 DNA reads TGTGCCAGCAGTACGGGACAGGGGTCCTACAATGAGCAGTTCTTC.

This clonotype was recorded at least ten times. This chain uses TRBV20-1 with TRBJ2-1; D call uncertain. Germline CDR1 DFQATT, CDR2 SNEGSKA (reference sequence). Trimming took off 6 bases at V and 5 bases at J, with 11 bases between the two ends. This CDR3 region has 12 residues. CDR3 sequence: CSAHLDHNEQFF. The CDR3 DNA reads TGCAGTGCCCATTTGGATCACAATGAGCAGTTCTTC.

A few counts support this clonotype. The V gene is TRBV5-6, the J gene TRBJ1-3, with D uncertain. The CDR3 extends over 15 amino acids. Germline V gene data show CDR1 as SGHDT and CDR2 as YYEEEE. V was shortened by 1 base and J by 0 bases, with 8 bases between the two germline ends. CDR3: CASSLRLNSGNTIYF. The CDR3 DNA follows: TGTGCCAGCAGCTTGAGACTTAACTCTGGAAACACCATATATTTT.

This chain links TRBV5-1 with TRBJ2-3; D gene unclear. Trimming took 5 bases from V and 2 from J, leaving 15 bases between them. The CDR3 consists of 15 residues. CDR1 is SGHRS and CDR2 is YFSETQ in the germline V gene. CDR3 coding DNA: TGCGCCAGCAGGATCGGTCAAAGCCCCACAGATACGCAGTATTTT. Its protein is CASRIGQSPTDTQYF.

CDR3: CAISESLAGVSHNEQFF. The CDR3 DNA follows: TGTGCCATCAGTGAGTCGTTAGCGGGGGTTTCCCACAATGAGCAGTTCTTC. The V call is TRBV10-3, the J call TRBJ2-1; 9 nucleotides match TRBD2. Germline CDR1 reads ENHRY; CDR2 reads SYGVKD. This CDR3 is 17 amino acids long. The V segment lost 0 bases and the J segment 5 bases; nucleotides outside the gene matches: 8.

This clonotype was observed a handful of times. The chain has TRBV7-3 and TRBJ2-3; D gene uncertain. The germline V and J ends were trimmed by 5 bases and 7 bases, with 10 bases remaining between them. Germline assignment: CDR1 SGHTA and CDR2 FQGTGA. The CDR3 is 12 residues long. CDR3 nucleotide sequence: TGTGCCAGCAGCCCTAAAGGGCATACGCAGTATTTT. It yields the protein CASSPKGHTQYF.

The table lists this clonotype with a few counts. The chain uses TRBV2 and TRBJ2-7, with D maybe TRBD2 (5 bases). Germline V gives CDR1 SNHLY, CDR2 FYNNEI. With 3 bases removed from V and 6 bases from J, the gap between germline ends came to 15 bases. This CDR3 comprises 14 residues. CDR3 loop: CASSDFRGLGEQYF. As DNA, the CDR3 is TGTGCCAGCAGTGATTTCCGTGGACTGGGCGAGCAGTACTTC. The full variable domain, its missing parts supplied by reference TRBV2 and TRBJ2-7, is EPEVTQTPSHQVTQMGQEVILRCVPISNHLYFYWYRQILGQKVEFLVSFYNNEISEKSEIFDDQFSVERPDGSNFTLKIRSTKLEDSAMYFCASSDFRGLGEQYFGPGTRLTVT.

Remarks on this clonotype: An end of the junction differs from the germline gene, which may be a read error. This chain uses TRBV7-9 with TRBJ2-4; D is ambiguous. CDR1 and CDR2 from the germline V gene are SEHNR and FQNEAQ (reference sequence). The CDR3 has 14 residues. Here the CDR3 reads CACSPTRAKNIQYF. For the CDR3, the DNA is TGTGCCTGCAGCCCAACCAGAGCCAAAAACATTCAGTACTTC.

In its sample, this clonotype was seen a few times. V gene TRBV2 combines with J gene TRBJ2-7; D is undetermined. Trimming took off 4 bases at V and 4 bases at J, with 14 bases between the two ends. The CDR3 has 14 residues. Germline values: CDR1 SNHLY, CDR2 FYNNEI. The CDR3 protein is CASSVAGHGYEQYF. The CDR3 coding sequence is TGTGCCAGCAGTGTAGCAGGCCACGGGTACGAGCAGTACTTC.

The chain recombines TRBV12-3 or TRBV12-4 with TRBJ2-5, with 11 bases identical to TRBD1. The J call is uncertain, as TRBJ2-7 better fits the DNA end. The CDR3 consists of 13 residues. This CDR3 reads CASSFGTGGEQYF. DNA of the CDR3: TGTGCCAGCAGCTTTGGGACAGGGGGCGAGCAGTACTTC.